The 22 T cell receptor beta chains below all came from one sample that was sequenced in a study of T-cell reconstitution after alpha-beta-depleted transplantation in children. Unique molecular identifiers were built into the TCRbeta library. TCRdb redid the calling of the PCR reads with MiXCR, one entry per CDR3 protein. The sample holds 350,000 to 400,000 distinct CDR3 sequences, 20% seen once. The sequenced sample was PBMCs from the stem cell graft donor, obtained from the stem cell graft. Receptors were obtained from a human donor who donated a stem cell graft to a child with acute myeloid leukemia.

The chain joins TRBV7-9 to TRBJ2-3, with TRBD2 matching 9 bases. Losses at the gene ends were 1 base for V and 2 bases for J; bases not matched to a gene: 4. CDR3 length: 16 residues. Germline V CDR1 and CDR2: SEHNR, FQNEAQ (reference sequence). CDR3 DNA: TGTGCCAGCAGCTTAGTTAGCGGGAGCCCCACAGATACGCAGTATTTT. Translating it yields CASSLVSGSPTDTQYF.

This clonotype was picked up a small number of times. J is TRBJ2-7 and V is TRBV4-2, with 10 bases identical to TRBD2. The germline V gene has CDR1 LGHNA and CDR2 YNFKEQ. J gave up 4 bases and V 0 bases, and 12 bases lay outside the gene matches. The CDR3 has 18 amino acids. The CDR3 DNA sequence: TGTGCCAGCAGCCAAGATAATTCGAATAGCGGGAGGTTATACGAGCAGTACTTC. Encoded protein: CASSQDNSNSGRLYEQYF.

The V and J genes are TRBV28 and TRBJ2-5, with TRBD2 as a possible D gene (5 bases). V gave up 2 bases and J gave up 5 bases, with 12 bases separating them. The CDR3 runs to 14 residues. CDR1 and CDR2 (germline): MDHEN, SYDVKM. The CDR3 loop is CASSLPVGGETQYF. CDR3 DNA sequence: TGTGCCAGCAGTTTACCAGTGGGCGGGGAGACCCAGTACTTC.

This clonotype was picked up many times. The chain couples TRBV29-1 to TRBJ2-3; a possible D gene is TRBD1 (6 bases). The CDR3 is 16 amino acids. Trimming cost V 4 bases and J 6 bases, with 23 bases left between them. Germline V gene sequence: CDR1 SQVTM, CDR2 ANQGSEA. DNA of the CDR3: TGCAGCGTTGTGAGGGACACCCTCTCGGTAGGGGATACGCAGTATTTT. It yields the protein CSVVRDTLSVGDTQYF.

This clonotype came up many times. The chain employs TRBV24-1 and TRBJ2-3; D ambiguous. CDR1 is KGHDR, CDR2 SFDVKD, per germline. Trimming pared 2 bases from V and 2 bases from J, leaving 4 bases between. This CDR3 has 13 amino acids. Here the CDR3 reads CATSDSITDTQYF. DNA for the CDR3: TGTGCCACCAGTGATTCCATCACAGATACGCAGTATTTT.

This clonotype showed up just a few times. The chain employs TRBV9 and TRBJ1-5; 10 bases are a match to TRBD1. Germline V gene sequence: CDR1 SGDLS, CDR2 YYNGEE. The CDR3 is made up of 15 amino acids. V was clipped by 3 bases and J by 3 bases; unmatched bases: 3. CDR3 sequence: CASSEGTGVNQPQHF. For the CDR3, the DNA is TGTGCCAGCAGCGAGGGGACAGGGGTCAATCAGCCCCAGCATTTT.

The V and J genes are TRBV9 and TRBJ1-6; TRBD1 matches 10 bases. With V trimmed by 4 bases and J by 8 bases, 9 bases remained unmatched. The CDR3 is 16 amino acids. Per germline, CDR1 SGDLS and CDR2 YYNGEE. CDR3: CASSTSRDRGYSPLHF. The DNA of the CDR3 is TGTGCCAGCAGCACCTCGCGGGACAGGGGATATTCACCCCTCCACTTT.

The table lists this clonotype with many counts. The V gene is TRBV20-1, the J gene TRBJ2-5; D is undetermined. CDR1 and CDR2 from the germline V gene are DFQATT and SNEGSKA (reference sequence). The CDR3 sequence is 13 residues long. V was clipped by 3 bases and J by 2 bases, with 10 bases between them. The CDR3 protein is CSARSNTQETQYF. The CDR3 bases are TGCAGTGCTAGGAGTAACACTCAAGAGACCCAGTACTTC.

This clonotype was found a few times. The J gene is TRBJ1-1, the V gene TRBV4-2; the D is unclear. From germline, CDR1 is LGHNA and CDR2 YNFKEQ. Trimming removed 7 bases from V and 1 base from J, with 4 bases in between. This CDR3 has 11 amino acids. In DNA form, the CDR3 reads TGTGCCAGCAAATGGAACACTGAAGCTTTCTTT. Encoded protein: CASKWNTEAFF.

The chain employs TRBV12-3 or TRBV12-4 and TRBJ2-7; D is possibly TRBD2 (5 bases). The CDR3 spans 15 residues. The V end was cut by 7 bases, the J end by 4 bases, with 20 bases between. The CDR3 protein is CASTRAGVKSYEQYF. CDR3 sequence (DNA): TGTGCCAGCACCCGGGCCGGGGTCAAGTCTTACGAGCAGTACTTC.

The J gene is TRBJ2-1, the V gene TRBV10-1, with 9 bases lining up with TRBD2. Germline assignment: CDR1 WNHNN and CDR2 SYGVQD (reference sequence). The CDR3 loop spans 17 amino acids. The ends lost 7 bases at V and 2 bases at J; junction bases unmatched: 12. CDR3 sequence (DNA): TGCGCCAGCACCGTCCAGCGGGAGGCTTATCCCTACAATGAGCAGTTCTTC. This encodes CASTVQREAYPYNEQFF.

This clonotype appeared a few times. The CDR3 region is CASSELEDPKVFF. CDR3 bases: TGTGCCAGCAGTGAATTAGAAGATCCGAAAGTGTTTTTT. This chain links TRBV25-1 with TRBJ1-4, with unresolved D. The ends were cut back, 1 base at V and 15 bases at J, with 15 bases in the middle. Germline loops: CDR1 MGHDK, CDR2 SYGVNS. This CDR3 has 13 residues.

CDR3 sequence: CASSLALAGGTGELFF. Here the CDR3 DNA reads TGTGCCAGCAGCTTAGCACTAGCGGGCGGGACCGGGGAGCTGTTTTTT. The chain is built from TRBV11-2 and TRBJ2-2; 9 positions match TRBD2. Germline V gene lookup returns CDR1 SGHAT and CDR2 FQNNGV. This CDR3 spans 16 amino acids. V was clipped by 1 base and J by 5 bases; unmatched bases: 5.

Concerning this clonotype: Given the absence of the conserved phenylalanine or tryptophan at the CDR3 end, a read error is likely. The rearrangement joins TRBV20-1 to TRBJ2-5, with TRBD2 matching 13 bases. Germline loops: CDR1 DFQATT, CDR2 SNEGSKA (reference sequence). The V segment lost 6 bases and the J segment 2 bases; nucleotides outside the gene matches: 6. This CDR3 spans 15 amino acids. Here the CDR3 reads CSAEGTSGIQETQYY. In DNA form, the CDR3 reads TGCAGTGCCGAGGGGACTAGCGGGATACAAGAGACCCAGTACTAC.

V is TRBV29-1 and J is TRBJ2-7; 9 nucleotides align to TRBD1. V lost 6 bases, J lost 6 bases, and 15 bases stayed unmatched. Looked up from germline, CDR1 is SQVTM and CDR2 is ANQGSEA. This CDR3 contains 15 residues. The DNA for the CDR3 is TGCAGCGTGGAGGGGTACAGGGGGCTGGGCGGCGAGCAGTACTTC. It yields the protein CSVEGYRGLGGEQYF.

This clonotype came up a few times. CDR3 amino acids: CASSSGLTSGKEQFF. DNA of the CDR3: TGTGCCAGCAGTTCGGGTTTGACTAGCGGGAAAGAGCAGTTCTTC. V usage is TRBV27 and J usage is TRBJ2-1, with 11 bases identical to TRBD2. With 4 bases clipped from V and 10 bases from J, the junction kept 9 bases outside the gene matches. Germline loops: CDR1 MNHEY, CDR2 SMNVEV (reference sequence). The CDR3 extends over 15 amino acids.

This clonotype was seen only a few times. This CDR3 is CATSTDVWDTKMTNEQFF. CDR3 nucleotides: TGTGCCACCAGCACAGACGTATGGGACACCAAAATGACGAATGAGCAGTTCTTC. The J gene is TRBJ2-1, the V gene TRBV15; TRBD1 is a possible D gene (6 bases). This CDR3 region has 18 residues. From germline, CDR1 is LNHNV and CDR2 YYDKDF (reference sequence). The V end lost 4 bases, the J end lost 7 bases, and 26 bases lay between the germline ends.

CDR3 coding DNA: TGTGCCAGCAGTAACGGACAGGTCTCCTACGAGCAGTACTTC. Translated, it gives CASSNGQVSYEQYF. The chain couples TRBV12-3 or TRBV12-4 to TRBJ2-7; 7 bases agree with TRBD1. V lost 5 bases and J lost 0; bases outside the gene matches: 4. The CDR3 spans 14 residues.

This clonotype was counted between two and nine times. This sequence joins TRBV6-4 and TRBJ2-7; 9 bases agree with TRBD1. CDR3 length: 15 residues. The germline CDR1 and CDR2 sequences are MRHNA and SNTAGT. Trimming removed 8 bases from V and 3 bases from J; junction bases left unmatched: 11. The CDR3 reads CASSGRTGVFYEQYF. The CDR3 DNA follows: TGTGCCAGCTCGGGGCGGACAGGGGTTTTCTACGAGCAGTACTTC.

This chain uses TRBV5-1 with TRBJ2-7, with 9 bases fitting TRBD2. Germline CDR1 SGHRS, CDR2 YFSETQ. The CDR3 loop spans 15 amino acids. V shed 4 bases, J shed 2 bases, and the junction held 7 bases outside the gene matches. CDR3 nucleotide sequence: TGCGCCAGCAGCGCTTTAGCGGGAGCGACCTACGAGCAGTACTTC. It specifies CASSALAGATYEQYF.

This clonotype was observed a handful of times. This sequence joins TRBV27 and TRBJ2-1, with 9 positions matching TRBD2. Germline V gene lookup returns CDR1 MNHEY and CDR2 SMNVEV (reference sequence). The CDR3 covers 15 residues. Germline trimming cut 3 bases from V and 8 bases from J; bases unmatched to any gene: 8. This CDR3 reads CASSLMLAGRYEQFF. DNA of the CDR3: TGTGCCAGCAGTTTGATGCTAGCGGGAAGGTATGAGCAGTTCTTC.

In this sample, this clonotype turned up a few times. The V and J genes are TRBV2 and TRBJ2-5; TRBD2 might be the D (5 bases). V lost 7 bases to trimming and J lost 5 bases, with 17 bases between them. The CDR3 is made up of 14 amino acids. Germline V gene lookup returns CDR1 SNHLY and CDR2 FYNNEI. The DNA of the CDR3 is TGTGCCAGCAAGCCAGCGGCCCAGGAGGAGACCCAGTACTTC. This encodes CASKPAAQEETQYF.